The next 8 T cell receptor beta chains were all read from a single sample in a study of T-cell reconstitution after alpha-beta-depleted transplantation in children. Construction of the TCRbeta library involved unique molecular identifiers. TCRdb independently ran MiXCR on the PCR reads; one entry per CDR3 protein. Here the sample spans approximately 520,000 distinct CDR3 sequences, roughly 10% being singletons. Sample: PBMCs, mostly from graft donor cells, taken 180 days after TCRalphabeta/CD19-depleted stem cell transplant. These receptors were collected from a female patient aged 2-10 years who had a stem cell transplant for aplastic anemia, so the T cells may come from the graft donor.

This clonotype was counted at least ten times. This rearrangement joins TRBV5-1 to TRBJ2-3, with 8 bases lining up with TRBD2. The CDR3 is 16 amino acids. Germline V gives CDR1 SGHRS, CDR2 YFSETQ. The V segment lost 3 bases and the J segment 1 base; nucleotides outside the gene matches: 7. The CDR3 DNA sequence: TGCGCCAGCAGCTATATCGGACTAGCTGGCACAGATACGCAGTATTTT. It yields the protein CASSYIGLAGTDTQYF.

This clonotype was recorded a few times. DNA of the CDR3: TGTGCCAGCAGCTTAAGGAGGACAGGGGTTGTGAACACTGAAGCTTTCTTT. The encoded protein is CASSLRRTGVVNTEAFF. The chain recombines TRBV7-8 with TRBJ1-1; 9 bases fit TRBD1. CDR3 length: 17 amino acids. V lost 2 bases, J lost 0 bases, and 7 bases stayed unmatched. Germline V gene sequence: CDR1 SGHVS, CDR2 FQNEAQ.

This clonotype was found many times. The chain couples TRBV10-3 to TRBJ2-3, with 7 bases lining up with TRBD2. Germline V gene sequence: CDR1 ENHRY, CDR2 SYGVKD. V shed 10 bases, J shed 0 bases, and the junction held 4 bases outside the gene matches. The CDR3 spans 13 residues. The CDR3 sequence is CATASGSTDTQYF. In nucleotides, the CDR3 is TGTGCCACCGCTAGCGGAAGCACAGATACGCAGTATTTT.

V is TRBV7-3 and J is TRBJ1-1; D perhaps matches TRBD1 (6 bases). V lost 5 bases to trimming and J lost 5 bases, with 12 bases between them. CDR1 is SGHTA, CDR2 FQGTGA, per germline. The CDR3 contains 13 residues. The CDR3 DNA sequence: TGTGCCAGCAGCGGGGGGCCGAAAACTGAAGCTTTCTTT. Translation: CASSGGPKTEAFF.

This clonotype was seen more than once but under ten times. J is TRBJ1-4 and V is TRBV7-6, with D possibly matching TRBD1 (5 bases). Trimming stripped 5 bases from V and 8 bases from J, with 21 bases between. The germline V gene has CDR1 SGHVS and CDR2 FNYEAQ. There are 16 residues in the CDR3. CDR3 DNA: TGTGCCAGCAGCCTCACGAACCGGGGGGAAGGGGAAAAACTGTTTTTT. Protein: CASSLTNRGEGEKLFF.

This clonotype has a handful of counts. The genes are TRBV18 and TRBJ1-2; no definite D call. Trimming shortened V by 3 bases and J by 8 bases, and 10 bases separated the two germline ends. This CDR3 region has 12 residues. The V gene's germline CDR1 is KGHSH and CDR2 LQKENI. The CDR3 reads CASSPRVQGYTF. The CDR3 nucleotides read TGTGCCAGCTCACCGCGAGTCCAGGGCTACACCTTC. Complete variable domain (other parts from reference TRBV18 and TRBJ1-2): NAGVMQNPRHLVRRRGQEARLRCSPMKGHSHVYWYRQLPEEGLKFMVYLQKENIIDESGMPKERFSAEFPKEGPSILRIQQVVRGDSAAYFCASSPRVQGYTFGSGTRLTVV.

The chain carries TRBV6-5 and TRBJ1-1; 8 positions agree with TRBD1. The J segment lost 5 bases and the V segment lost 0 bases, leaving 5 bases of the junction unmatched. Germline values: CDR1 MNHEY, CDR2 SVGAGI. This CDR3 is 15 amino acids long. CDR3 DNA sequence: TGTGCCAGCAGTTACTCGACAGGGGCGACGACTGAAGCTTTCTTT. It is translated as CASSYSTGATTEAFF.

This clonotype was recorded at least ten times. The CDR3 DNA follows: TGTGCCAGCAGTCCTCGACACTATAGCAATCAGCCCCAGCATTTT. Translating it yields CASSPRHYSNQPQHF. The chain links TRBV12-3 or TRBV12-4 to TRBJ1-5; D unclear. The CDR3 is made up of 15 amino acids. V lost 5 bases, J lost 0 bases, and 11 bases lay in between.